This T cell receptor beta chain was recorded in a study of T cells in Graves' hyperthyroidism and ophthalmopathy. J lost 6 bases, V lost 5 bases, and 7 bases had no gene match. CDR1 is SGHTA, CDR2 FQGTGA, per germline. The CDR3 has 13 amino acids. Amplification targeted TCR beta CDR3 regions from RNA transcripts. An initial round of RT-PCR targeting the TCR CDR3 relied on the HTBI primer set. TCRdb passed the multiplex PCR reads through MiXCR, listing each CDR3 protein once. This table holds 800,000 or so distinct CDR3 sequences, 38% found once. The J gene is TRBJ2-7, the V gene TRBV7-3, with 7 bases fitting TRBD1. Input material: blood. The sequence came from a man between 18 and 29 years old with Graves' hyperthyroidism. CDR3 amino acids: CASSAVTGTEQYF. For the CDR3, the DNA is TGTGCCAGCAGCGCCGTGACAGGGACCGAGCAGTACTTC.